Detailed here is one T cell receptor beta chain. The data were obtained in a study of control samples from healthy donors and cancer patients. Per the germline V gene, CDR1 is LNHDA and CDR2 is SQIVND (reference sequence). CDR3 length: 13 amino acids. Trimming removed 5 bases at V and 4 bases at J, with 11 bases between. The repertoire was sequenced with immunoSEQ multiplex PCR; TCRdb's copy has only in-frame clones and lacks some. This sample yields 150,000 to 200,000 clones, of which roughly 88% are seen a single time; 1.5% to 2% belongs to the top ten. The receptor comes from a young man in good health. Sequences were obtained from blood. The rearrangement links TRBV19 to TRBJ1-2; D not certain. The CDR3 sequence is CASSPGISYGYTF. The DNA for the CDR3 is TGTGCCAGTAGTCCCGGAATCAGCTATGGCTACACCTTC.